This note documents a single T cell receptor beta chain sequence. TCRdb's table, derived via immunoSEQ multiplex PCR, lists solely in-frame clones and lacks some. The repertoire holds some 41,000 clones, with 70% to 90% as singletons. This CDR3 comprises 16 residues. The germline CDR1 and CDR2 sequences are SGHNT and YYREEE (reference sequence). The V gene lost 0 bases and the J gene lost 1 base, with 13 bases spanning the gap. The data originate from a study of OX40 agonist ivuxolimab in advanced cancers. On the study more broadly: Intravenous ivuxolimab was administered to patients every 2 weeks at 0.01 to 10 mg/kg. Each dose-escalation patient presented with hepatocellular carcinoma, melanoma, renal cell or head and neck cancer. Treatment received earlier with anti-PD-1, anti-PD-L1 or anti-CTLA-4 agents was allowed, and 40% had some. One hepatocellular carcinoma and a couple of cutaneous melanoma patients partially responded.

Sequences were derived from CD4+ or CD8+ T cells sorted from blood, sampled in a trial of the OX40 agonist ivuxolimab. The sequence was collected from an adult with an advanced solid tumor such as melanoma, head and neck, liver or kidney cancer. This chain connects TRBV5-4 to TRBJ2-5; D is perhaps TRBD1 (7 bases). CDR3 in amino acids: CASSLVGRGAQETQYF. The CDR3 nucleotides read TGTGCCAGCAGCTTGGTGGGCAGGGGGGCCCAAGAGACCCAGTACTTC.